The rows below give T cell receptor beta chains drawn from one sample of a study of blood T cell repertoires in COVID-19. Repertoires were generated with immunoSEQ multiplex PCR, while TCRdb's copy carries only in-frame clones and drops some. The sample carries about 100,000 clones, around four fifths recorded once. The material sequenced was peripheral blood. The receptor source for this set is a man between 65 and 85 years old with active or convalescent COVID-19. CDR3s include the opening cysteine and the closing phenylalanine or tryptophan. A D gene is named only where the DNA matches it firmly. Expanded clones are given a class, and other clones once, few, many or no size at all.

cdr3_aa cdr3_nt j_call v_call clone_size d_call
CASKALEADEKLFF TGTGCCAGCAAGGCCCTGGAGGCGGATGAAAAACTGTTTTTT TRBJ1-4 TRBV2 many .
CASSLSAGVFSGANVLTF TGCGCCAGCAGCTTAAGTGCCGGGGTTTTCTCTGGGGCCAACGTCCTGACTTTC TRBJ2-6 TRBV5-1 . .
CASSLASGVRNEQFF TGTGCCAGCAGCTTGGCTAGCGGGGTGAGGAATGAGCAGTTCTTC TRBJ2-1 TRBV5-4 . TRBD2
CASGGQGMYNEQFF TGTGCCAGCGGCGGACAGGGGATGTACAATGAGCAGTTCTTC TRBJ2-1 TRBV9 once TRBD1
CASSRRQTSYGYTF TGTGCCAGCAGCAGGCGACAGACCAGCTATGGCTACACCTTC TRBJ1-2 TRBV5-7 . .
CASNLSPGEQYF TGTGCCAGCAACCTCTCCCCGGGGGAGCAGTACTTC TRBJ2-7 TRBV5-6 . .
CASSARQGYEQYF TGTGCCAGCAGTGCTAGACAGGGGTACGAGCAGTACTTC TRBJ2-7 TRBV5-4 . TRBD1
CASSPNRGTVGYEQYF TGTGCCAGCAGCCCAAATAGGGGGACAGTCGGCTACGAGCAGTACTTC TRBJ2-7 TRBV4-2 few TRBD1
CASSYSRAVWSGYTF TGTGCCAGCAGTTACTCGCGGGCAGTATGGTCTGGCTACACCTTC TRBJ1-2 TRBV6-5 . .
CASSDDIGYEQYF TGTGCCAGCAGCGATGATATCGGCTACGAGCAGTACTTC TRBJ2-7 TRBV9 . .
CASSLARTGVAKNIQYF TGCGCCAGCAGCTTGGCCAGGACAGGGGTAGCCAAAAACATTCAGTACTTC TRBJ2-4 TRBV5-1 . TRBD1
CSVTGTGRNTIYF TGCAGCGTTACCGGGACAGGGCGAAACACCATATATTTT TRBJ1-3 TRBV29-1 . TRBD1
CASSLGGTGGNTEAFF TGCGCCAGCAGCTTGGGAGGAACAGGGGGTAACACTGAAGCTTTCTTT TRBJ1-1 TRBV5-1 . TRBD1
CASSPSGHGRDTQYF TGTGCCAGCAGCCCCTCGGGACACGGAAGAGATACGCAGTATTTT TRBJ2-3 TRBV28 . .
CAWSVSGPLAFSKGSQYF TGTGCCTGGAGTGTATCCGGCCCCCTAGCGTTCTCTAAGGGGAGCCAGTACTTC TRBJ2-5 TRBV30 . .
CASSLLWRGGYEQYF TGTGCCAGCAGTTTATTATGGCGGGGGGGCTACGAGCAGTACTTC TRBJ2-7 TRBV27 . TRBD2
CASSYRGETQYF TGTGCCAGCAGTTATCGGGGAGAGACCCAGTACTTC TRBJ2-5 TRBV6-2/TRBV6-3 . .
CASSEGGVSYEQYF TGTGCCAGCAGTGAAGGGGGGGTTTCCTACGAGCAGTACTTC TRBJ2-7 TRBV6-1 . .
CASSPITGSTDTQYF TGCGCCAGCAGCCCCATTACCGGGAGCACAGATACGCAGTATTTT TRBJ2-3 TRBV4-3 . .
CASLVTAGSSGYTF TGTGCCAGCTTAGTTACAGCGGGGTCTAGTGGCTACACCTTC TRBJ1-2 TRBV6-1 . .
CASSARQGGSEQYF TGTGCCAGCAGCGCCCGACAGGGAGGCTCCGAGCAGTACTTC TRBJ2-7 TRBV9 few .
CASSLETRTDTQYF TGTGCCAGCAGCCTAGAGACTCGCACAGATACGCAGTATTTT TRBJ2-3 TRBV7-9 . .